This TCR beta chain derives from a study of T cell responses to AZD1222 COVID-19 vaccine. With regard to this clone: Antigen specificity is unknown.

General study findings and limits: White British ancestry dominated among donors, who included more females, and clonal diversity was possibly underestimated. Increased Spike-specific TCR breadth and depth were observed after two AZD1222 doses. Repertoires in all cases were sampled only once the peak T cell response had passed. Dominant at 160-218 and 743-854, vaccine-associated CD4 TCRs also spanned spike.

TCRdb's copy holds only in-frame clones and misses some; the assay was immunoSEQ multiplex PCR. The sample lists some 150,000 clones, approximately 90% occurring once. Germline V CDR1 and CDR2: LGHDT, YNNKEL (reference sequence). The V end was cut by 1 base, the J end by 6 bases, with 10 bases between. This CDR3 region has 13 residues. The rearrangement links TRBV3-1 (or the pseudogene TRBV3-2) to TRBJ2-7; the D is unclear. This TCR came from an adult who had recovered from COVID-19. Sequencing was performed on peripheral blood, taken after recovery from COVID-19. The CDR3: CASSQGLGSEQYF. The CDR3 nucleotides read TGTGCCAGCAGCCAAGGCTTGGGTAGCGAGCAGTACTTC.